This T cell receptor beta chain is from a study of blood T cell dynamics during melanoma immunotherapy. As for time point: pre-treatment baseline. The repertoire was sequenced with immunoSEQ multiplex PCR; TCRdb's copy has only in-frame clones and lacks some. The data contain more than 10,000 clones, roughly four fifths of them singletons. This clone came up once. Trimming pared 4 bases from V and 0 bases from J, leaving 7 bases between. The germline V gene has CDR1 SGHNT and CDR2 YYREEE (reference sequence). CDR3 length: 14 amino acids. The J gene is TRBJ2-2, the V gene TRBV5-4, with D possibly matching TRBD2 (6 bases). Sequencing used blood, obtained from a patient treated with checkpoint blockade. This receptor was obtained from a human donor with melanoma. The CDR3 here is CASSAGPNTGELFF. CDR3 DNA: TGTGCCAGCAGCGCGGGACCGAACACCGGGGAGCTGTTTTTT.